The present T cell receptor (beta chain) was sequenced within a study of T-cell reconstitution after alpha-beta-depleted transplantation in children. This clonotype has more than one count but fewer than ten. Preparation of the TCRbeta library used unique molecular identifiers. One entry per CDR3 protein, called by TCRdb with MiXCR from the PCR reads. The table shows 200,000 to 250,000 distinct CDR3 sequences, with around 13% occurring only once. Looked up from germline, CDR1 is LNHDA and CDR2 is SQIVND (reference sequence). The CDR3 loop spans 18 amino acids. V was pared by 3 bases and J by 1 base, with 22 bases between.

This TCR was sampled from a human donor who donated a stem cell graft to a child with acute lymphoblastic leukemia. The V gene is TRBV19, the J gene TRBJ2-7, with TRBD1 as a possible D gene (5 bases). The sequencing here drew on PBMCs from the stem cell graft donor, taken from the stem cell graft. The CDR3 protein is CASSIYLLGAVASYEQYF. As DNA, the CDR3 is TGTGCCAGTAGTATTTACCTCCTTGGGGCAGTAGCTTCCTACGAGCAGTACTTC.